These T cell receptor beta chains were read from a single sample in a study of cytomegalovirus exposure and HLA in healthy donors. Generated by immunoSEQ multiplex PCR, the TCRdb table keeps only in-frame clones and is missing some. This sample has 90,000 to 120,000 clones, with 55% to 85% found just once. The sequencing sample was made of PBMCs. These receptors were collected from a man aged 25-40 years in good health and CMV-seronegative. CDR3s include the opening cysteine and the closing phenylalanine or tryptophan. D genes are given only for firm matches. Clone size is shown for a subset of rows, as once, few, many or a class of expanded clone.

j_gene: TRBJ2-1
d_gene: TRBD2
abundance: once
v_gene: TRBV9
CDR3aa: CASSVAAWTSGSYNEQFF
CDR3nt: TGTGCCAGCAGCGTAGCCGCATGGACTAGCGGATCTTACAATGAGCAGTTCTTC

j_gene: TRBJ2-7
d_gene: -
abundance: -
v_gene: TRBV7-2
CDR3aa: CASSLGRDSYEQYF
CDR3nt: TGTGCCAGCAGCCTAGGACGGGACTCCTACGAGCAGTACTTC

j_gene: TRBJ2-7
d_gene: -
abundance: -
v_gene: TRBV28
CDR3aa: CASSTQGRAYEQYF
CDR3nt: TGTGCCAGCAGTACCCAGGGTCGCGCCTACGAGCAGTACTTC

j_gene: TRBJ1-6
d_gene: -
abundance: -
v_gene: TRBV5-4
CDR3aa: CASSLGSPGNSPLHF
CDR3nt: TGTGCCAGCAGCTTGGGATCCCCCGGTAATTCACCCCTCCACTTT

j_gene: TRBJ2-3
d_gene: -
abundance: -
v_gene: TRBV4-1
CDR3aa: CASSQDWAGVSDTQYF
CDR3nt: TGCGCCAGCAGCCAAGATTGGGCAGGGGTTTCAGATACGCAGTATTTT

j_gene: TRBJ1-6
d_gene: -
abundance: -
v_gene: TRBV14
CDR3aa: CASSPRGSSPLHF
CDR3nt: TGTGCCAGCAGCCCCCGAGGGTCTTCACCCCTCCACTTT

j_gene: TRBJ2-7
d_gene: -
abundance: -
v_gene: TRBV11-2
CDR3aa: CASSPWTANEQYF
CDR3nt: TGTGCCAGCAGCCCTTGGACTGCCAACGAGCAGTACTTC

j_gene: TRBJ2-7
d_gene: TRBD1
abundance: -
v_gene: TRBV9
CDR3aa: CASSVATGGGYEQYF
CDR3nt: TGTGCCAGCAGCGTAGCCACAGGGGGCGGCTACGAGCAGTACTTC

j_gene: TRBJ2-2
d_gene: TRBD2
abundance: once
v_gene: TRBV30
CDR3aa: CAWSAGLAAGELFF
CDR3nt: TGTGCCTGGAGTGCGGGACTAGCCGCCGGGGAGCTGTTTTTT

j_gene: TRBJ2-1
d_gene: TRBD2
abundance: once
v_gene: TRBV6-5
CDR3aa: CASSYNLAGPMSEQFF
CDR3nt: TGTGCCAGCAGTTACAACCTAGCGGGTCCCATGAGTGAGCAGTTCTTC

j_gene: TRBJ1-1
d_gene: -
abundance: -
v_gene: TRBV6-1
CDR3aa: CASIQSGGLFGEAFF
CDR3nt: TGTGCCAGCATCCAGAGTGGAGGCCTGTTCGGTGAAGCTTTCTTT

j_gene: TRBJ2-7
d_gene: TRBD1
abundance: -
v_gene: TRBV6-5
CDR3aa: CASSYRQGTYEQYF
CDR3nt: TGTGCCAGCAGTTACCGACAGGGGACCTACGAGCAGTACTTC

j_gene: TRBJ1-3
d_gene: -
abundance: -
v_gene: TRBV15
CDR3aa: CATSRDRGGSGNTIYF
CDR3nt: TGTGCCACCAGCAGAGACAGGGGAGGGTCTGGAAACACCATATATTTT

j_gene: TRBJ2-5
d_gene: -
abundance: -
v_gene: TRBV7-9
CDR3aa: CASSLLLEGTQYF
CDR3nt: TGTGCCAGCAGCTTACTGCTAGAGGGAACCCAGTACTTC

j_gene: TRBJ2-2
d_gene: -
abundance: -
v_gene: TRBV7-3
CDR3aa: CASSLRAGSGELFF
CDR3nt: TGTGCCAGCAGCTTAAGGGCAGGCTCCGGGGAGCTGTTTTTT

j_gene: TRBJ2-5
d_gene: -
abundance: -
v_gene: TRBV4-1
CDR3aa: CASSHLPVQGGKATQYF
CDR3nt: TGCGCCAGCAGCCATCTCCCCGTACAGGGGGGGAAGGCGACCCAGTACTTC

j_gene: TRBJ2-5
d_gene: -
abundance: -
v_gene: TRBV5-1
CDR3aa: CASSLVSGNQETQYF
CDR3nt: TGCGCCAGCAGCTTAGTATCAGGGAACCAAGAGACCCAGTACTTC

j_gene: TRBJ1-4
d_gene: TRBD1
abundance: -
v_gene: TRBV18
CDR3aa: CASSPRQGSTNEKLFF
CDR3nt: TGTGCCAGCTCACCGCGACAGGGCTCAACTAATGAAAAACTGTTTTTT

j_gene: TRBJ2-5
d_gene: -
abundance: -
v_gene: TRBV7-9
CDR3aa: CASSFEGLQETQYF
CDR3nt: TGTGCCAGCAGCTTCGAGGGCCTCCAAGAGACCCAGTACTTC

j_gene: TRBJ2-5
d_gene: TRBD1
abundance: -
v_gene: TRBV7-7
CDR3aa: CASSLGSGQGETQYF
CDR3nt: TGTGCCAGCAGCTTAGGAAGTGGACAGGGAGAGACCCAGTACTTC

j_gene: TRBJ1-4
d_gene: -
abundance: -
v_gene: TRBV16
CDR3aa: CASSSYREKLFF
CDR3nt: TGTGCCAGCAGCTCATACCGGGAAAAACTGTTTTTT

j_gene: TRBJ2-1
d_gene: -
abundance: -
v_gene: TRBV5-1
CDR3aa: CASSLALTPNEQFF
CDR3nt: TGCGCCAGCAGCTTGGCCTTGACACCCAATGAGCAGTTCTTC

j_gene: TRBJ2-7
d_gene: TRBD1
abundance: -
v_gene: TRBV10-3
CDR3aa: CAISDLGQGRHNSYEQYF
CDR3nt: TGTGCCATCAGTGACTTGGGACAGGGGAGACACAATTCCTACGAGCAGTACTTC

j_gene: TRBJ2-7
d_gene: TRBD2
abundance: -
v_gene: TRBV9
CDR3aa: CASSSGPVDEQYF
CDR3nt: TGTGCCAGCAGTAGCGGGCCGGTTGACGAGCAGTACTTC

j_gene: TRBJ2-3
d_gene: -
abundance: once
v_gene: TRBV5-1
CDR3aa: CASSSVPRDSPSTDTQYF
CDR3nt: TGCGCCAGCAGCTCCGTCCCGCGGGACTCCCCTAGCACAGATACGCAGTATTTT

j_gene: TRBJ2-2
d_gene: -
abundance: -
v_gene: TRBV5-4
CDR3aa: CASFLDSPNTGELFF
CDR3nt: TGTGCCAGCTTTCTGGACTCCCCGAACACCGGGGAGCTGTTTTTT

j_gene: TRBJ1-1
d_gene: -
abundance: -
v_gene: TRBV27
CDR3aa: CASSRSPQTANTEAFF
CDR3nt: TGTGCCAGCAGTCGGTCACCCCAGACAGCGAACACTGAAGCTTTCTTT

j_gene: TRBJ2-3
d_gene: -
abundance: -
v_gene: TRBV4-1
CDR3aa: CASSHSGYTQYF
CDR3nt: TGCGCCAGCAGCCACAGCGGATATACGCAGTATTTT

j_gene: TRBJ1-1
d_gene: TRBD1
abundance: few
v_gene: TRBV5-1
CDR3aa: CASSLGVRGRNTEAFF
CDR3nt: TGCGCCAGCAGCTTAGGCGTCAGGGGGAGGAACACTGAAGCTTTCTTT

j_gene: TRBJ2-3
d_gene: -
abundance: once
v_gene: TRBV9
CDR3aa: CASSVGPHTDTQYF
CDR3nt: TGTGCCAGCAGCGTAGGGCCCCACACAGATACGCAGTATTTT

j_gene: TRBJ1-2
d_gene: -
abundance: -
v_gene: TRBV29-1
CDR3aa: CSVEEAGPVF
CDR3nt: TGCAGCGTTGAAGAGGCGGGGCCAGTATTC

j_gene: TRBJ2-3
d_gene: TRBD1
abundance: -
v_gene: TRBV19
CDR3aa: CASRYSDRGSGDTQYF
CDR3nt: TGTGCCAGTAGATACTCGGACAGGGGGTCTGGAGATACGCAGTATTTT

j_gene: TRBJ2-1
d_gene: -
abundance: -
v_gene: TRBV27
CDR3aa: CASSLSTRGYNEQFF
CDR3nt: TGTGCCAGCAGCCTCTCGACGCGGGGCTACAATGAGCAGTTCTTC

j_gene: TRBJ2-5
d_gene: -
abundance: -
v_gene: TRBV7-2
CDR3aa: CASSLAQGGWETQYF
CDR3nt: TGTGCCAGCAGCTTAGCTCAGGGCGGTTGGGAGACCCAGTACTTC

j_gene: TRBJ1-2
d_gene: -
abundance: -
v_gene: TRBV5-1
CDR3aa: CASSLGRGRNYGYTF
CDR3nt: TGCGCCAGCAGCTTGGGGAGGGGTCGGAACTATGGCTACACCTTC

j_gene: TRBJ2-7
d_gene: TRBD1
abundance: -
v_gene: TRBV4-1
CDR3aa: CASSQGTGNYEQYF
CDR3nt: TGCGCCAGCAGCCAGGGGACAGGGAACTACGAGCAGTACTTC

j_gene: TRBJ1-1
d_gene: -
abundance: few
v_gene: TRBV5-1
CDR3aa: CASSLGGRNTEAFF
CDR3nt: TGCGCCAGCAGCTTGGGAGGCCGGAACACTGAAGCTTTCTTT

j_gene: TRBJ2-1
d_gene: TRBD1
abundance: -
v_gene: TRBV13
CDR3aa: CASSSQAGTGLPFF
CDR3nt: TGTGCCAGCAGCTCCCAGGCTGGGACAGGGCTGCCGTTCTTC

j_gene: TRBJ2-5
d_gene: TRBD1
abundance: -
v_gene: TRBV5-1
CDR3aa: CASSKTGGETQYF
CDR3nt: TGCGCCAGCAGCAAGACAGGGGGAGAGACCCAGTACTTC

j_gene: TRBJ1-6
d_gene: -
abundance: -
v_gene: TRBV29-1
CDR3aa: CSVGVGDYNSPLHF
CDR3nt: TGCAGCGTTGGCGTCGGTGATTATAATTCACCCCTCCACTTT

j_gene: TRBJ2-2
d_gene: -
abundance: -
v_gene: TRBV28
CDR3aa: CASSLSTGVRNTGELFF
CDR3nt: TGTGCCAGCAGTTTATCGACGGGAGTGCGGAACACCGGGGAGCTGTTTTTT

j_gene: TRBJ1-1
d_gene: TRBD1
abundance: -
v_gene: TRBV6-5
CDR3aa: CASSSNDRGNTEAFF
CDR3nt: TGTGCCAGCAGTTCCAATGACAGGGGGAACACTGAAGCTTTCTTT

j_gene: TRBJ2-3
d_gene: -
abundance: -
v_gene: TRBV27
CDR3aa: CASSLRLTSTDTQYF
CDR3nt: TGTGCCAGCAGTTTACGACTAACAAGCACAGATACGCAGTATTTT

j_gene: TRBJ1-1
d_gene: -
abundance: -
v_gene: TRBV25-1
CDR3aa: CASSERGGGYTEAFF
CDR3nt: TGTGCCAGCAGTGAACGGGGAGGGGGTTACACTGAAGCTTTCTTT

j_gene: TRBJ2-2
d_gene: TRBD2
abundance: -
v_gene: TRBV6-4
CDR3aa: CASTPGPGLAGQTNTGELFF
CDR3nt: TGTGCCAGCACTCCCGGACCGGGACTAGCGGGACAAACGAACACCGGGGAGCTGTTTTTT

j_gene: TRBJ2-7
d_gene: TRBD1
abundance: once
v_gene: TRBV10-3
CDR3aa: CAISESGPYQGVYERYF
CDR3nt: TGTGCCATCAGTGAGTCTGGGCCTTATCAGGGGGTCTACGAGCGGTACTTC

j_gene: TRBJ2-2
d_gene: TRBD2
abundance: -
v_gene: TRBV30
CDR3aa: CAWSGLAGGYKELFF
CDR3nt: TGTGCCTGGAGTGGGCTAGCGGGAGGGTACAAGGAGCTGTTTTTT

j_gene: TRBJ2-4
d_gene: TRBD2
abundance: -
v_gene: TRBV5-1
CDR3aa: CASSLASASGYKNIQYF
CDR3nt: TGCGCCAGCAGCTTGGCCTCTGCTAGCGGATACAAAAACATTCAGTACTTC